This entry is about one T cell receptor (beta chain). What it recognizes is unknown. This CDR3 is built from 14 residues. Per the germline V gene, CDR1 is SGHTA and CDR2 is FQGNSA. With V trimmed by 7 bases and J by 7 bases, 12 bases remained unmatched. The data were taken from a study of beta chain features in type 1 diabetes. Study conclusions and caveats: Moderate but significant shortening of TCRB CDR3s was recorded in all four CD4+ subsets from Type 1 diabetes patients.

Reverse transcription of all isolated RNA meant that expressed TCRB transcripts were sequenced. Sequenced by immunoSEQ multiplex PCR; TCRdb stores in-frame clones only, minus some. The sample yields about 160,000 clones, approximately 8.1% seen once. Specimen: central memory CD4+ T cells from blood. This sequence originates from a man between 18 and 35 years old with type 1 diabetes. The chain uses TRBV7-2 and TRBJ1-2; 7 bases align to TRBD1. CDR3 loop: CASTRGRGEGGYTF. CDR3 DNA: TGTGCCAGCACGAGGGGGCGGGGGGAAGGTGGCTACACCTTC.